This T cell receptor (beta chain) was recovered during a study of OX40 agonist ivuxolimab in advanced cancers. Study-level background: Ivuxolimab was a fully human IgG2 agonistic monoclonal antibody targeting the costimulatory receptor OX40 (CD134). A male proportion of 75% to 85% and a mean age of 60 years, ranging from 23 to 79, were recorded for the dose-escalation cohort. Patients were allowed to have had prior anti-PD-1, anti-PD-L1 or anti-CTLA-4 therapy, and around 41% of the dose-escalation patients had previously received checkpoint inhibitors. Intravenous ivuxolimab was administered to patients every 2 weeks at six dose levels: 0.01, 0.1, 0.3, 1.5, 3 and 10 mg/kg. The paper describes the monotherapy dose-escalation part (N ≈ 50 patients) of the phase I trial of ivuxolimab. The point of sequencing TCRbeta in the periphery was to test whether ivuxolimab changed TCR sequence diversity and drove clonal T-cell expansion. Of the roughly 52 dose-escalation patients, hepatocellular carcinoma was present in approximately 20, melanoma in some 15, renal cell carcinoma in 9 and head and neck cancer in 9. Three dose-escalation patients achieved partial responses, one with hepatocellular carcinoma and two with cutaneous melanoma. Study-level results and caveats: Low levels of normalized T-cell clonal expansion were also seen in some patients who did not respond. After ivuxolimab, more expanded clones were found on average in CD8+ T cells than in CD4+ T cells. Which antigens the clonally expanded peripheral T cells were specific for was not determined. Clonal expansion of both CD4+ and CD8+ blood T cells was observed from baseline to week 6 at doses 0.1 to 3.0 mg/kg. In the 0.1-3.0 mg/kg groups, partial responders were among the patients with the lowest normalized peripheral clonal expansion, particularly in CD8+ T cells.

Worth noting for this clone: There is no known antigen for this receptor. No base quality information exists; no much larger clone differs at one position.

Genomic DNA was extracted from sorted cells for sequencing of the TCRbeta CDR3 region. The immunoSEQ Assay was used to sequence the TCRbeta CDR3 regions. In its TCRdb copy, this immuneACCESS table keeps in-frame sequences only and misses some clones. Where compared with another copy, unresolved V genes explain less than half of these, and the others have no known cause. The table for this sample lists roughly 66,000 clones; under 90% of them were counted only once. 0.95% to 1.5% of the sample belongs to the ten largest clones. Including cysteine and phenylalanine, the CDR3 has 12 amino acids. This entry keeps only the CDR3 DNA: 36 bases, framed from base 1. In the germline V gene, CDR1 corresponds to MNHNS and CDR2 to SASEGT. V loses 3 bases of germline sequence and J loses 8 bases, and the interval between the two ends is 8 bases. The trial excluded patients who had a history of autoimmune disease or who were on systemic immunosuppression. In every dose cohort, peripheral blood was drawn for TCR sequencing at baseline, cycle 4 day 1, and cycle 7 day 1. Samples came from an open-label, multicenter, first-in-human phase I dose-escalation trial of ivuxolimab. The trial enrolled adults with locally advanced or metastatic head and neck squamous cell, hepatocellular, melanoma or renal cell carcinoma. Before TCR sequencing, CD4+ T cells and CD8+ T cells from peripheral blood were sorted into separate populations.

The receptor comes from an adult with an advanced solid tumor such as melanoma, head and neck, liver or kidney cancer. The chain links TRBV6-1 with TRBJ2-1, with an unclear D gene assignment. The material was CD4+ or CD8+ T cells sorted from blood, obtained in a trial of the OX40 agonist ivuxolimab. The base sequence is TGTGCCAGCAGTGACGTAAAGGATGAGCAGTTCTTC. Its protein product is CASSDVKDEQFF.